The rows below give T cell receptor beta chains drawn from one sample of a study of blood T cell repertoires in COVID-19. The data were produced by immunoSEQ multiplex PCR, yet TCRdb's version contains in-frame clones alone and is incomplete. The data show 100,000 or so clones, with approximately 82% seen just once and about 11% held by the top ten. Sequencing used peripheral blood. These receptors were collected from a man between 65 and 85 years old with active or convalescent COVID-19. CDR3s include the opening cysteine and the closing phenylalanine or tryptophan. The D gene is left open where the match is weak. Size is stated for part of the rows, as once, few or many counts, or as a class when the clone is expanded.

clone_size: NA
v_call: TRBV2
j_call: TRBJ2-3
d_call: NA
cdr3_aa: CASKASASTDTQYF
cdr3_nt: TGTGCCAGCAAGGCTAGCGCAAGCACAGATACGCAGTATTTT

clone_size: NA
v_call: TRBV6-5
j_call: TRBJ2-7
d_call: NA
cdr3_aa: CASTSAQSHEQYF
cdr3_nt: TGTGCCAGCACCTCCGCACAGAGCCACGAGCAGTACTTC

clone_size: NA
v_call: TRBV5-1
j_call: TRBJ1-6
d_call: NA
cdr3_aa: CASSLETQGGYYNSPLHF
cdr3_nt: TGCGCCAGCAGCTTGGAAACGCAAGGGGGATACTATAATTCACCCCTCCACTTT

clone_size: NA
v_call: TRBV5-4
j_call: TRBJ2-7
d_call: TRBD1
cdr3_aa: CASSLGATGTGTYEQYF
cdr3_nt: TGTGCCAGCAGCCTGGGAGCCACCGGGACAGGGACCTACGAGCAGTACTTC

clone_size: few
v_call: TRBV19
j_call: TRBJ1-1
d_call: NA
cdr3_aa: CASSMGGSMGNTEAFF
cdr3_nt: TGTGCCAGTAGTATGGGAGGAAGTATGGGGAACACTGAAGCTTTCTTT

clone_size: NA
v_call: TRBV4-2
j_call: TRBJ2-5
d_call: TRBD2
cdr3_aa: CASSLLAGGIGETQYF
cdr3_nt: TGTGCCAGCAGCCTGCTAGCGGGGGGGATTGGAGAGACCCAGTACTTC

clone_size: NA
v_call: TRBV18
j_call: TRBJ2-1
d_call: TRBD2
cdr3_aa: CASSGSSGVNEQFF
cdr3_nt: TGTGCCAGCTCAGGTAGTAGCGGGGTGAATGAGCAGTTCTTC

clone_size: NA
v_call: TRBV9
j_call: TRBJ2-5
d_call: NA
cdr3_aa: CASSVGALETQYF
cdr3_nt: TGTGCCAGCAGCGTAGGTGCGTTGGAGACCCAGTACTTC

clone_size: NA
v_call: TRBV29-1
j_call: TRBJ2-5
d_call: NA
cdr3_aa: CSVDRGSQETQYF
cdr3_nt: TGCAGCGTTGACAGGGGAAGCCAAGAGACCCAGTACTTC

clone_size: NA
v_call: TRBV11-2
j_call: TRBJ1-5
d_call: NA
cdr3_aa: CASSLQGSNQPQHF
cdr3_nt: TGTGCCAGCAGTTTACAGGGAAGCAATCAGCCCCAGCATTTT

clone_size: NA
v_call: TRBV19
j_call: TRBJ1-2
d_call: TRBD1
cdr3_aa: CASSTYDRGNYGYTF
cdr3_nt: TGTGCCAGTAGCACTTACGACAGGGGTAACTATGGCTACACCTTC

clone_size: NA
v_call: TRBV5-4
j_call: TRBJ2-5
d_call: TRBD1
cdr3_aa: CASSFPGQGARETQYF
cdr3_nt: TGTGCCAGCAGCTTTCCGGGACAGGGGGCGCGGGAGACCCAGTACTTC

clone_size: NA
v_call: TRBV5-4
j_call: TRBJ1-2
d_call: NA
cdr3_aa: CASSLEGAQDGYTF
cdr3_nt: TGTGCCAGCAGCTTGGAAGGGGCTCAGGATGGCTACACCTTC

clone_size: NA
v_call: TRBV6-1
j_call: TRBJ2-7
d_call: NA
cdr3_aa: CASSELREQYF
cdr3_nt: TGTGCCAGCAGTGAATTGCGGGAGCAGTACTTC

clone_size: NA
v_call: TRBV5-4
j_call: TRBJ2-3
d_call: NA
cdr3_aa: CASSLYNTDTQYF
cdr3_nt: TGTGCCAGCAGCTTGTACAACACAGATACGCAGTATTTT

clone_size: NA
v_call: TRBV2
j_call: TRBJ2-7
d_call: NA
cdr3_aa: CASSEDGRSHEQYF
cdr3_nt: TGTGCCAGCAGTGAGGATGGAAGGAGCCACGAGCAGTACTTC

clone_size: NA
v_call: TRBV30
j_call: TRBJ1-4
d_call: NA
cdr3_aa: CAWSAPGLLKQLFF
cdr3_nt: TGTGCCTGGAGCGCACCAGGGCTTCTGAAACAGCTGTTTTTT

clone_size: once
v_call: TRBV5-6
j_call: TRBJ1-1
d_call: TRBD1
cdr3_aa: CASSSTGTRTEAFF
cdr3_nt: TGTGCCAGCAGCTCGACAGGGACTCGCACTGAAGCTTTCTTT

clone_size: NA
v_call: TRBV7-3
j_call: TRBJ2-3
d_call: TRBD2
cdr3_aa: CASSMGLGPSSGTQYF
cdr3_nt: TGTGCCAGCAGCATGGGACTAGGTCCGTCATCTGGTACGCAGTATTTT

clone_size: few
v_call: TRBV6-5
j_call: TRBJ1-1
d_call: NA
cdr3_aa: CASSYSRGPMNTEAFF
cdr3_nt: TGTGCCAGCAGTTACTCCAGGGGCCCCATGAACACTGAAGCTTTCTTT

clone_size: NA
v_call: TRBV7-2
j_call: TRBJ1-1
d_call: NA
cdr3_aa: CASSLGQNTEAFF
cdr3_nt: TGTGCCAGCAGCTTAGGACAGAACACTGAAGCTTTCTTT

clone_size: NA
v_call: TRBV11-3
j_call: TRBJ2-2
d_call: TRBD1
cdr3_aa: CASSFSQGASTGELFF
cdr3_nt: TGTGCCAGCAGCTTTAGCCAGGGGGCTTCCACCGGGGAGCTGTTTTTT

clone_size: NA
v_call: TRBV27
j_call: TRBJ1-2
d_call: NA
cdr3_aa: CASSFQGHYGYTF
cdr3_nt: TGTGCCAGCAGTTTTCAGGGCCACTATGGCTACACCTTC

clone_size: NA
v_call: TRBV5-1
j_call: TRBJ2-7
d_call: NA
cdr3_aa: CASSFRGLESEQYF
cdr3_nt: TGCGCCAGCAGCTTCAGGGGATTAGAATCCGAGCAGTACTTC

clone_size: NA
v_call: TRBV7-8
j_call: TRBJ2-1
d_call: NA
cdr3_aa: CASSRLASEQFF
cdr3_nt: TGTGCCAGCAGCCGTTTAGCGTCCGAGCAGTTCTTC

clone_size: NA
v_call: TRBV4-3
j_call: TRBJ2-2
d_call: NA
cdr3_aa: CASSQEPSTGELFF
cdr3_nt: TGCGCCAGCAGCCAAGAGCCCAGCACCGGGGAGCTGTTTTTT

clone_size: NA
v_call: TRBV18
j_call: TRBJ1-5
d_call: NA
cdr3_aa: CASSPGQDQPQHF
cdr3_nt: TGTGCCAGCTCACCCGGACAAGATCAGCCCCAGCATTTT

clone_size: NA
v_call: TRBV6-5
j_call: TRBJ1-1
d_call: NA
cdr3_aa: CASSRPNTEAFF
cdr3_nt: TGTGCCAGCAGCAGGCCCAACACTGAAGCTTTCTTT

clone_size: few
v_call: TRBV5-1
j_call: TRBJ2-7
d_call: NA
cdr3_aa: CASSLDLGVGEQYF
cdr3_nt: TGCGCCAGCAGCTTGGATCTCGGGGTTGGGGAGCAGTACTTC

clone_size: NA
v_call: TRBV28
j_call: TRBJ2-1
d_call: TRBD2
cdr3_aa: CASRSTSSGSYNEQFF
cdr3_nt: TGTGCCAGCAGATCCACTTCTAGCGGGAGCTACAATGAGCAGTTCTTC

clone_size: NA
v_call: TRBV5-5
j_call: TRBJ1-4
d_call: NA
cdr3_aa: CASSFDWEKLFF
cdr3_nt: TGTGCCAGCAGCTTCGACTGGGAAAAACTGTTTTTT

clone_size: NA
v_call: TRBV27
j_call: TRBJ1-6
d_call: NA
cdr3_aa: CASSLYQGSNSPLHF
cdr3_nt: TGTGCCAGCAGTTTATATCAGGGTAGCAATTCACCCCTCCACTTT

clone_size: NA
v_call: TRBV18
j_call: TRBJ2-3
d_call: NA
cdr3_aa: CASSPSRTSTDTQYF
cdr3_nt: TGTGCCAGCTCACCGAGTCGTACTAGCACAGATACGCAGTATTTT

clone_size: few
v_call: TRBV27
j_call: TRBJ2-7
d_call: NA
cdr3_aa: CASSPSHRANYEQYF
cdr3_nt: TGTGCCAGCAGTCCCTCGCACAGGGCCAACTACGAGCAGTACTTC

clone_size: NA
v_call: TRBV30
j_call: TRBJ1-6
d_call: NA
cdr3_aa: CAWSEDPSERGYNSPLHF
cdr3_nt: TGTGCCTGGAGCGAAGACCCGTCGGAACGGGGATATAATTCACCCCTCCACTTT

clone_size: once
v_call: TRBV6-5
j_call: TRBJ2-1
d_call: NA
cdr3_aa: CASLVRRGNEQFF
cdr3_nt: TGTGCCAGCCTGGTTCGTCGAGGCAATGAGCAGTTCTTC

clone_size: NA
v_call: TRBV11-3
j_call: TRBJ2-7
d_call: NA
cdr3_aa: CASSPQVRGGEQYF
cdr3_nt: TGTGCCAGCAGCCCACAGGTCCGTGGGGGGGAGCAGTACTTC

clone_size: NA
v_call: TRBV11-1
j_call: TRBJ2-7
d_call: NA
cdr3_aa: CASSLYGVHEQYF
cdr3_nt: TGTGCCAGCAGCTTATATGGAGTGCACGAGCAGTACTTC

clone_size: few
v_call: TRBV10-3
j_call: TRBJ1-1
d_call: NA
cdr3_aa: CAVQGGTEAFF
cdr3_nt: TGTGCTGTCCAAGGCGGCACTGAAGCTTTCTTT

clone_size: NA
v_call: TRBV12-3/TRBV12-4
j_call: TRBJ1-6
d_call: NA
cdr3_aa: CASSYDRNSPLHF
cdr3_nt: TGTGCCAGCAGCTACGACAGAAATTCACCCCTCCACTTT

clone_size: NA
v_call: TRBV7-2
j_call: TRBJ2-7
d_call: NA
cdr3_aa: CASSLGHNRDVYEQYF
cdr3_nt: TGTGCCAGCAGCTTGGGCCACAACCGGGATGTCTACGAGCAGTACTTC

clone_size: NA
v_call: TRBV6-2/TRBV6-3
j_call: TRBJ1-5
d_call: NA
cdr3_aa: CASRYRTSGVEQPQHF
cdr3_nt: TGTGCCAGCAGATACAGGACGTCGGGGGTAGAGCAGCCCCAGCATTTT

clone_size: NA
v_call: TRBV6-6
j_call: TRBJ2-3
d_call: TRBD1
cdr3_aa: CASSQMDRGPDTQYF
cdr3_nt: TGTGCCAGCAGTCAGATGGACAGGGGCCCAGATACGCAGTATTTT

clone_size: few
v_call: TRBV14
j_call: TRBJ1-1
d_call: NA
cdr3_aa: CASSLVRNTEAFF
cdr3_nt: TGTGCCAGCAGCCTCGTCCGGAACACTGAAGCTTTCTTT

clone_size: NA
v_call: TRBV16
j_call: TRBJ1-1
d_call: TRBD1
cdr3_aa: CASSQPGQGSGTEAFF
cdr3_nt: TGTGCCAGCAGCCAACCAGGACAGGGTTCGGGCACTGAAGCTTTCTTT

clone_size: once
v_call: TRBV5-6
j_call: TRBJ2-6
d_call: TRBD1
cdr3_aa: CASSPRGPGANVLTF
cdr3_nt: TGTGCCAGCAGCCCCAGGGGGCCCGGGGCCAACGTCCTGACTTTC

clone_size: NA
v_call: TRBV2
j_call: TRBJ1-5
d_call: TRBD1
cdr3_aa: CASTRTGRNQPQHF
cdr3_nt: TGTGCCAGCACCCGGACAGGGAGAAATCAGCCCCAGCATTTT

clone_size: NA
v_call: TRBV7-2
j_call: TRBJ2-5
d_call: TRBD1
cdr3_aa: CASSFTGTGVRETQYF
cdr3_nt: TGTGCCAGCAGCTTTACCGGGACAGGGGTTCGAGAGACCCAGTACTTC

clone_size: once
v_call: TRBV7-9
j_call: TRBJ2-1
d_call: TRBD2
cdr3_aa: CASSRGLANNEQFF
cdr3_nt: TGTGCCAGCAGCCGCGGACTAGCGAACAATGAGCAGTTCTTC

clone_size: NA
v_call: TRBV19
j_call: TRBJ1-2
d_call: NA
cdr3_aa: CASETLRTAPNYGYTF
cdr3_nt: TGTGCCAGTGAAACGCTCCGGACAGCCCCAAACTATGGCTACACCTTC

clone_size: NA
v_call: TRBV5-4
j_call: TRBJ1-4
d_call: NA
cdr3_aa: CASSYREGGTNEKLFF
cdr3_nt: TGTGCCAGCAGCTATCGGGAGGGAGGAACTAATGAAAAACTGTTTTTT